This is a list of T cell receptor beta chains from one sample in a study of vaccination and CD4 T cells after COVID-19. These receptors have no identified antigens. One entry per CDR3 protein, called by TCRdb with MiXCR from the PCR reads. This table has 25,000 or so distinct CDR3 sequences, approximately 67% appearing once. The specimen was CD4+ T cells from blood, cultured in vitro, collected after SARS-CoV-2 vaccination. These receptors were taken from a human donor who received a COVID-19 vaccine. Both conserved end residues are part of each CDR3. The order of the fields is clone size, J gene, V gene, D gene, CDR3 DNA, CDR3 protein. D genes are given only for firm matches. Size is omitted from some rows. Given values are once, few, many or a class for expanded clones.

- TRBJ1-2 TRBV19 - TGTGCCAGTAGTAGGGAAGATTCGAATTTAGGCTACACCTTC CASSREDSNLGYTF
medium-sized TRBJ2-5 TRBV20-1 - TGCAGTGCTAGAGATATCCTAGAACAAGAGACCCAGTACTTC CSARDILEQETQYF
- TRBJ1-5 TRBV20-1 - TGCAGTGCTAGAGATCGGATACAGCCCCAGCATTTT CSARDRIQPQHF
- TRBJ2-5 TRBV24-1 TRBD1 TGTGCCACCAGTGATCCTGGGACAGGGTCAATGGAGACCCAGTACTTC CATSDPGTGSMETQYF
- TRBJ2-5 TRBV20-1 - TGCAGTGCTATCAGAGACCCTAAAGAGACCCAGTACTTC CSAIRDPKETQYF
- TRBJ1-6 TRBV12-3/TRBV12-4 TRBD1 TGTGCCAGCAGCAGGACAGGGCGGAGAAGCTCCTATAATTCACCCCTCCACTTT CASSRTGRRSSYNSPLHF
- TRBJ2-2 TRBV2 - TGTGCCAGCAGTGGGGTGAGGGGCGGGGAGCCGTTTTTC CASSGVRGGEPFF
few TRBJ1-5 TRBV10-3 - TGTGCCATCGGGGAACAGCCCCAGCATTTT CAIGEQPQHF
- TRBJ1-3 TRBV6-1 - TGTGCCAGCAGTGAAGGTGGGGGCGCGGGAAACACCATATATTTT CASSEGGGAGNTIYF
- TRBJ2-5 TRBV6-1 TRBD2 TGTGCCAGCGGACGAGAGCGGGGGGCCCAAGAGACCCAGTACTTC CASGRERGAQETQYF
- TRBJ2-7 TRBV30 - TGTGCCTGGAGCCCAGCGGGTTACTCCGAGCAGTACTTC CAWSPAGYSEQYF
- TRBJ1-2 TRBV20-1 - TGCAGTGCTCAGCCAGTGGGAAAAGGCTACACCTTC CSAQPVGKGYTF
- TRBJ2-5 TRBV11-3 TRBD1 TGTGCCAGCAGCCCGACAGGGGACTCGGCCCAGTACTTC CASSPTGDSAQYF